One sample yielded the 6 T cell receptor beta chains listed below, sequenced in a study of cytomegalovirus exposure and HLA in healthy donors. The PCR employed 60 Vbeta primers together with 13 Jbeta primers. Sequencing was performed with immunoSEQ multiplex PCR; in TCRdb, only in-frame clones are kept and a portion is missing. The sample comprises roughly 120,000 clones, under 80% of which are singletons, and around 13% rests with the top ten. The sequenced sample was PBMCs. The receptors stem from a woman aged 60-75 years in good health and CMV-seropositive.

The rearrangement uses TRBV6-1 and TRBJ2-2; 8 positions agree with TRBD2. V dropped 6 bases and J dropped 5; count of bases not matched to a gene: 5. The CDR3 runs 14 residues. Germline V CDR1 and CDR2: MNHNS, SASEGT. The CDR3 DNA reads TGTGCCAGCAGGAGCGGGAGTCAAACCGGGGAGCTGTTTTTT. It yields the protein CASRSGSQTGELFF.

V gene TRBV5-1 combines with J gene TRBJ1-1; possibly TRBD1 for D (5 bases). The CDR3 spans 16 residues. CDR1 and CDR2 (germline): SGHRS, YFSETQ. Trimming left V 6 bases short and J 3 bases short, with 21 bases between. DNA for the CDR3: TGCGCCAGCACCTTAGCGCAGGGACTCGCACACACTGAAGCTTTCTTT. Translated, it gives CASTLAQGLAHTEAFF.

The genes are TRBV5-4 and TRBJ2-2; a possible D gene is TRBD2 (6 bases). The CDR3 has 16 amino acids. The germline V gene has CDR1 SGHNT and CDR2 YYREEE (reference sequence). Trimming stripped 2 bases from V and 0 bases from J, with 11 bases between. The CDR3 nucleotides read TGTGCCAGCAGCTTAGTGGGGACTGCGAACACCGGGGAGCTGTTTTTT. This translates into CASSLVGTANTGELFF.

The V call is TRBV19, the J call TRBJ1-1, with D perhaps matching TRBD1 (6 bases). This CDR3 is built from 12 residues. V was shortened by 9 bases and J by 6 bases, with 14 bases between the two germline ends. Looked up from germline, CDR1 is LNHDA and CDR2 is SQIVND (reference sequence). CDR3 sequence reads: CASTTGFSEAFF. DNA of the CDR3: TGTGCCAGCACTACAGGGTTTTCTGAAGCTTTCTTT.

The gene calls are TRBV7-2 and TRBJ1-2; tentative D call: TRBD1 (5 bases). With 5 bases removed from V and 6 bases from J, the gap between germline ends came to 13 bases. The CDR3 covers 13 residues. The germline V gene has CDR1 SGHTA and CDR2 FQGNSA. The CDR3 sequence is CASSPAAGNGYTF. The CDR3 DNA is TGTGCCAGCAGCCCCGCGGCAGGGAATGGCTACACCTTC.

This chain connects TRBV10-3 to TRBJ1-2, with 8 bases that match TRBD1. This CDR3 comprises 17 residues. V lost 3 bases, J lost 5 bases, and 14 bases stayed unmatched. Looked up from germline, CDR1 is ENHRY and CDR2 is SYGVKD. CDR3 nucleotide sequence: TGTGCCATCAGTGATAGGGTCCCGGGCAGGGGGCAATATGGCTACACCTTC. It codes for CAISDRVPGRGQYGYTF.